The 18 T cell receptor beta chains below were found in one sample sequenced in a study of blood T cells in healthy people across ages. A second about 6 to 11 cycle PCR used barcoded and J-beta primers. TCRdb fed the 5' RACE reads into MiXCR, producing one record per CDR3 protein. Among 660,000 or so distinct CDR3 sequences listed, around 54% were seen once. The sequencing input was blood. Every receptor here comes from a man aged 60 to 75 in good health.

The chain links TRBV14 to TRBJ2-6; no reliable D call. The CDR3 runs to 18 residues. V lost 0 bases, J lost 0 bases, and 12 bases lay in between. The germline gives CDR1 SGHDN, CDR2 FVKESK. In DNA, the CDR3 is TGTGCCAGCAGCCAAGAAGTTCGCCGCAGCTCTGGGGCCAACGTCCTGACTTTC. This gives the protein CASSQEVRRSSGANVLTF.

The chain is built from TRBV5-4 and TRBJ2-3; D is uncertain. V shed 2 bases and J shed 3 bases, with 16 bases lying between them. CDR1 SGHNT and CDR2 YYREEE come from the germline V gene (reference sequence). The CDR3 consists of 16 residues. The CDR3 region is CASSLSPNVGTDTQYF. As DNA, the CDR3 is TGTGCCAGCAGCTTATCCCCCAATGTGGGGACAGATACGCAGTATTTT.

J is TRBJ2-5 and V is TRBV10-2; 8 bases are shared with TRBD2. Near its end, the DNA agrees better with TRBJ2-7, so the J call may be wrong. CDR1 WSHSY and CDR2 SAAADI come from the germline V gene. The CDR3 runs to 15 residues. CDR3 residues: CASIASGGAYYEQYF. The CDR3 nucleotides are TGCGCCAGCATTGCCTCGGGGGGGGCGTACTACGAGCAGTACTTC.

This clonotype has more than one count but fewer than ten. The chain uses TRBV20-1 and TRBJ2-4, with 8 bases lining up with TRBD2. Germline assignment: CDR1 DFQATT and CDR2 SNEGSKA (reference sequence). The CDR3 contains 16 residues. Unmatched junction bases numbered 9, after V lost 2 bases and J lost 3 bases. CDR3 sequence: CSARQEGAGGKNIQYF. The CDR3 coding sequence is TGCAGTGCTAGACAGGAGGGTGCGGGGGGCAAAAACATTCAGTACTTC.

This chain links TRBV12-3 or TRBV12-4 with TRBJ1-4, with D maybe TRBD1 (5 bases). The CDR3 contains 14 residues. Trimming removed 6 bases from V and 7 bases from J, with 15 bases in between. In DNA form, the CDR3 reads TGTGCCAGCAGCCCTCAGGTGGGGGGTGAAAAACTGTTTTTT. It encodes CASSPQVGGEKLFF.

This sequence joins TRBV2 and TRBJ2-2; 9 bases map to TRBD2. Trimming removed 4 bases from V and 9 bases from J; junction bases left unmatched: 3. Germline CDR1 reads SNHLY; CDR2 reads FYNNEI. The CDR3 totals 13 residues. CDR3 amino acids: CASSVAGGRELFF. The CDR3, as DNA: TGTGCCAGCAGTGTTGCGGGGGGGAGGGAGCTGTTTTTT.

J is TRBJ2-1 and V is TRBV10-3, with TRBD2 identical over 8 bases. Unmatched junction bases numbered 7, after V lost 2 bases and J lost 7 bases. The CDR3 runs 15 residues. Per germline, CDR1 ENHRY and CDR2 SYGVKD. CDR3 nucleotide sequence: TGTGCCATCAGTGAGAGCGGGAGTCACTTAAATGAGCAGTTCTTC. It translates to CAISESGSHLNEQFF.

This clonotype was counted a few times. The chain couples TRBV6-2 or TRBV6-3 to TRBJ1-6; D is unresolved. V was cut by 0 bases and J by 10 bases, with 13 bases left in between. This CDR3 has 15 amino acids. Germline CDR1 is MNHEY and CDR2 is SVGEGT. The CDR3 here is CASSYSGTVSSPLHF. In DNA form, the CDR3 reads TGTGCCAGCAGTTACTCAGGCACAGTAAGCTCACCCCTCCACTTT.

The chain is built from TRBV27 and TRBJ2-1; a possible D gene is TRBD1 (6 bases). The V and J ends lost 5 bases and 5 bases respectively, with 10 bases between them. CDR3 size: 13 residues. Germline values: CDR1 MNHEY, CDR2 SMNVEV (reference sequence). This CDR3 is CASSRTEDNEQFF. In DNA form, the CDR3 reads TGTGCCAGCAGTAGGACAGAGGACAATGAGCAGTTCTTC.

The chain is built from TRBV20-1 and TRBJ1-2, with D maybe TRBD1 (5 bases). The CDR3 covers 13 residues. With 3 bases removed from V and 6 bases from J, the gap between germline ends came to 14 bases. The germline CDR1 and CDR2 sequences are DFQATT and SNEGSKA (reference sequence). This CDR3 reads CSARRDGENGYTF. CDR3 in DNA: TGCAGTGCTAGGCGGGACGGAGAAAATGGCTACACCTTC.

The genes are TRBV2 and TRBJ2-7; D possibly matches TRBD1 or TRBD2 (5 bases each). The better agreement between TRBJ2-5 and the DNA end casts doubt on the J call. Germline V gives CDR1 SNHLY, CDR2 FYNNEI. The CDR3 has 15 residues. For the CDR3, the DNA is TGTGCCAGCAGTGCTGCCGGGACGGCCGAAGAGACCCAGTACTTC. Translation: CASSAAGTAEETQYF.

The chain's CDR3 is CSARVGATPYNEQFF. The CDR3 coding sequence is TGCAGTGCTAGAGTTGGGGCCACCCCCTACAATGAGCAGTTCTTC. This chain joins TRBV20-1 and TRBJ2-1, with TRBD1 as a possible D gene (5 bases). V was trimmed by 1 base and J by 2 bases, leaving 12 bases between them. Per germline, CDR1 DFQATT and CDR2 SNEGSKA (reference sequence). The length of the CDR3 is 15 residues.

This clonotype was counted a few times. The rearrangement joins TRBV20-1 to TRBJ2-4, with 7 bases aligning to TRBD1. The J call could be wrong; TRBJ2-7 is a better fit for the DNA end. From germline, CDR1 is DFQATT and CDR2 SNEGSKA (reference sequence). The CDR3 is 15 residues long. The CDR3 here is CSARADRLPAYEQYF. CDR3 sequence (DNA): TGCAGTGCTAGAGCGGACAGGCTCCCCGCCTACGAGCAGTACTTC.

This clonotype was seen a handful of times. This rearrangement joins TRBV11-2 to TRBJ2-5; the D gene is possibly TRBD1 (6 bases). The CDR3 spans 16 residues. Trimming removed 1 base at V and 4 bases at J, with 16 bases between. CDR1 and CDR2 (germline): SGHAT, FQNNGV. The CDR3 nucleotides are TGTGCCAGCAGCTTAGGGGGGCAGATACCTCGAGAGACCCAGTACTTC. It specifies CASSLGGQIPRETQYF. Together with reference TRBV11-2 and TRBJ2-5, the CDR3 gives the full variable domain: EAGVAQSPRYKIIEKRQSVAFWCNPISGHATLYWYQQILGQGPKLLIQFQNNGVVDDSQLPKDRFSAERLKGVDSTLKIQPAKLEDSAVYLCASSLGGQIPRETQYFGPGTRLLVL.

The CDR3 loop reads CASSYSSGGGVDTQYF. The CDR3 DNA follows: TGTGCCAGCAGTTACTCGAGCGGGGGTGGAGTAGATACGCAGTATTTT. The chain links TRBV6-6 to TRBJ2-3, with 8 nucleotides matching TRBD2. After removal of 0 bases from V and 5 bases from J, the junction contained 7 bases not matched to a gene. The CDR3 runs to 16 residues. Germline CDR1 is MNHNY and CDR2 is SVGAGI (reference sequence).

This clonotype has a handful of counts. The chain carries TRBV9 and TRBJ2-7; D not resolved. Near its end, the DNA agrees better with TRBJ2-5, so the J call may be wrong. From germline, CDR1 is SGDLS and CDR2 YYNGEE. The CDR3 covers 15 residues. This CDR3 is CASSVGVRLPETQYF. The CDR3 DNA follows: TGTGCCAGCAGCGTAGGAGTTCGACTGCCGGAGACCCAGTACTTC.

This clonotype was seen a few times. The rearrangement uses TRBV5-1 and TRBJ2-7; weak D call: TRBD2 (5 bases). The germline V and J ends were trimmed by 2 bases and 6 bases, with 12 bases remaining between them. This CDR3 is built from 13 residues. Per the germline V gene, CDR1 is SGHRS and CDR2 is YFSETQ. CDR3 in amino acids: CASSLILGSEQYF. CDR3 DNA sequence: TGCGCCAGCAGCTTAATACTGGGGAGCGAGCAGTACTTC.

This chain links TRBV7-9 with TRBJ1-6, with a possible D match to TRBD1 (5 bases). CDR1 is SEHNR and CDR2 is FQNEAQ in the germline V gene (reference sequence). The CDR3 is made up of 16 amino acids. V lost 3 bases, J lost 3 bases, and 12 bases lay in between. CDR3 sequence reads: CASSLGGTSYNSPLHF. As DNA, the CDR3 is TGTGCCAGCAGCTTGGGGGGAACAAGCTATAATTCACCCCTCCACTTT. The full variable domain, completed using reference TRBV7-9 and TRBJ1-6, is DTGVSQNPRHKITKRGQNVTFRCDPISEHNRLYWYRQTLGQGPEFLTYFQNEAQLEKSRLLSDRFSAERPKGSFSTLEIQRTEQGDSAMYLCASSLGGTSYNSPLHFGNGTRLTVT.